These 15 T cell receptor beta chains came from one sample sequenced in a study of blood T cell repertoires in COVID-19. The data were produced by immunoSEQ multiplex PCR, yet TCRdb's version contains in-frame clones alone and is incomplete. The data hold about 250,000 clones, with around 80% observed a single time. Sequencing was done on a sample of peripheral blood. The receptors shown here come from a man in his forties or fifties with acute or convalescent COVID-19.

The chain uses TRBV9 and TRBJ1-2; D gene uncertain. The CDR3 covers 11 residues. Trimming took 5 bases from V and 2 from J, leaving 4 bases between them. Looked up from germline, CDR1 is SGDLS and CDR2 is YYNGEE. CDR3 in amino acids: CASRGNYGYTF. The CDR3 DNA is TGTGCCAGCAGGGGCAACTATGGCTACACCTTC.

V usage is TRBV29-1 and J usage is TRBJ1-2; no reliable D call. V lost 6 bases and J 0 bases, leaving 11 bases between the germline ends. This CDR3 spans 13 amino acids. Germline CDR1 and CDR2: SQVTM and ANQGSEA. CDR3 bases: TGCAGCGTCGGAGACCGCGCTAACTATGGCTACACCTTC. Residues: CSVGDRANYGYTF.

The CDR3 DNA is TGTGCCAGCAGCTCCGAGGCAGTAGCAGTAAGAGATACGCAGTATTTT. As protein: CASSSEAVAVRDTQYF. The chain employs TRBV13 and TRBJ2-3; D is ambiguous. The CDR3 length is 16 residues. CDR1 is PRHDT, CDR2 FYEKMQ, per germline (reference sequence). The V gene lost 4 bases and the J gene lost 5 bases, with 19 bases spanning the gap.

The chain uses TRBV7-8 and TRBJ1-2, with D perhaps TRBD1 (6 bases). Germline CDR1 is SGHVS and CDR2 is FQNEAQ. V was shortened by 5 bases and J by 8 bases, with 15 bases between the two germline ends. The length of the CDR3 is 13 residues. Written as DNA, the CDR3 is TGTGCCAGCAGCAGGTCGGCAGGGGAGGGCTACACCTTC. Protein: CASSRSAGEGYTF.

This CDR3 reads CASSYSTQGSEAFF. Written as DNA, the CDR3 is TGTGCCAGCAGTTACTCCACACAGGGTTCTGAAGCTTTCTTT. The J gene is TRBJ1-1, the V gene TRBV6-6, with D perhaps matching TRBD1 (6 bases). The CDR3 covers 14 residues. Per germline, CDR1 MNHNY and CDR2 SVGAGI (reference sequence). Trimming stripped 0 bases from V and 6 bases from J, with 11 bases between.

The rearrangement links TRBV11-3 to TRBJ2-3; TRBD1 aligns across 8 bases. CDR3 size: 15 residues. Germline V gives CDR1 SGHNT, CDR2 YENEEA. Trimming at V came to 5 bases and at J to 4 bases, leaving 8 bases not matched to a gene. CDR3 amino acids: CASSLTDRVSDTQYF. CDR3 coding DNA: TGTGCCAGCAGCCTGACGGACAGGGTATCAGATACGCAGTATTTT. Using reference TRBV11-3 and TRBJ2-3 for the parts outside the CDR3, the full variable domain is EAGVVQSPRYKIIEKKQPVAFWCNPISGHNTLYWYLQNLGQGPELLIRYENEEAVDDSQLPKDRFSAERLKGVDSTLKIQPAELGDSAVYLCASSLTDRVSDTQYFGPGTRLTVL.

The chain joins TRBV7-8 to TRBJ1-3; no firm D call. The CDR3 has 15 amino acids. The V and J ends lost 1 base and 2 bases respectively, with 9 bases between them. Per germline, CDR1 SGHVS and CDR2 FQNEAQ. CDR3 in DNA: TGTGCCAGCAGCTTAGTATACACCCCTGGAAACACCATATATTTT. Amino acid sequence: CASSLVYTPGNTIYF.

V gene TRBV27 combines with J gene TRBJ2-7, with TRBD1 matching over 7 bases. There are 15 residues in the CDR3. The V gene's germline CDR1 is MNHEY and CDR2 SMNVEV (reference sequence). Trimming cost V 1 base and J 7 bases; bases outside gene matches: 10. CDR3 sequence reads: CASSLLREGAWEQYF. CDR3 bases: TGTGCCAGCAGTTTATTAAGAGAGGGGGCATGGGAGCAGTACTTC.

The J gene is TRBJ2-2, the V gene TRBV7-9; 12 bases map to TRBD2. Per the germline V gene, CDR1 is SEHNR and CDR2 is FQNEAQ (reference sequence). CDR3 size: 16 residues. Losses at the gene ends were 4 bases for V and 3 bases for J; bases not matched to a gene: 3. The CDR3 DNA reads TGTGCCAGCAGCTCCCGACTAGCGGGAGACACCGGGGAGCTGTTTTTT. It yields the protein CASSSRLAGDTGELFF.

V and J are TRBV7-9 and TRBJ2-1; maybe TRBD1 (6 bases). In germline, CDR1 is SEHNR, CDR2 FQNEAQ (reference sequence). This CDR3 has 15 amino acids. The V end lost 5 bases, the J end lost 9 bases, and 20 bases lay between the germline ends. CDR3 DNA sequence: TGTGCCAGCAGCCAGTGGGGCAGGGGAGCGAGTGAGCAGTTCTTC. It yields the protein CASSQWGRGASEQFF.

This chain joins TRBV6-5 and TRBJ2-7, with 7 bases matching TRBD1. The J segment lost 7 bases and the V segment lost 7 bases, leaving 16 bases of the junction unmatched. Germline values: CDR1 MNHEY, CDR2 SVGAGI. The CDR3 loop spans 15 amino acids. CDR3 sequence (DNA): TGTGCCAGCATTACAGGGGCGGCTGGCCGTTCTGAGCAGTACTTC. This translates into CASITGAAGRSEQYF.

This rearrangement joins TRBV30 to TRBJ2-3, with 9 bases aligning to TRBD1. Germline CDR1 reads GTSNPN; CDR2 reads SVGIG (reference sequence). V shed 0 bases, J shed 1 base, and the junction held 2 bases outside the gene matches. The length of the CDR3 is 15 residues. CDR3 in DNA: TGTGCCTGGAGTGTAGGGGACAGGGGCACAGATACGCAGTATTTT. As protein: CAWSVGDRGTDTQYF.

The rearrangement joins TRBV6-5 to TRBJ1-2, with 9 bases lining up with TRBD1. Germline CDR1 MNHEY, CDR2 SVGAGI. This CDR3 has 13 residues. J lost 6 bases, V lost 6 bases, and 5 bases had no gene match. CDR3 in amino acids: CASSRGQGDGYTF. In nucleotides, the CDR3 is TGTGCCAGCAGCCGGGGACAGGGCGATGGCTACACCTTC.

This chain joins TRBV6-2 or TRBV6-3 and TRBJ2-5; TRBD1 might be the D (5 bases). Looked up from germline, CDR1 is MNHEY and CDR2 is SVGEGT. The CDR3 totals 14 residues. Trimming pared 5 bases from V and 2 bases from J, leaving 12 bases between. CDR3 in amino acids: CASSTFDSQETQYF. The CDR3 DNA follows: TGTGCCAGCAGTACTTTTGACAGTCAAGAGACCCAGTACTTC.

DNA of the CDR3: TGTGCCAGCAGCTTAAATTTACTAGCGCGAACTAACAATGAGCAGTTCTTC. Protein sequence: CASSLNLLARTNNEQFF. This rearrangement joins TRBV7-8 to TRBJ2-1; TRBD2 matches 7 bases. The ends lost 2 bases at V and 5 bases at J; junction bases unmatched: 12. Germline assignment: CDR1 SGHVS and CDR2 FQNEAQ. This CDR3 is built from 17 residues.